A selection of T cell receptor beta chains follows, all from one sample in a study of type 1 regulatory T cells. No cognate antigen is known for these TCRs. TCRdb re-analysed the reads in MiXCR, keeping a single row per CDR3 protein. The sample carries 15,000 or so distinct CDR3 sequences, about an eighth recorded once. The sample taken for sequencing was cultured T cells, either the whole culture or a sorted T cell fraction (not recorded which). Receptors were obtained from a human donor in good health. The CDR3 runs from the conserved cysteine through the conserved F or W. D genes are given only for firm matches. Only some rows state a clone size, as once, few, many or a class for expanded clones.

clone size: many; D gene: TRBD1; J gene: TRBJ2-5; V gene: TRBV27; CDR3 protein: CASSITGTGGASETQYF; CDR3 DNA: TGTGCCAGCAGTATCACCGGGACAGGGGGCGCTTCGGAGACCCAGTACTTC
clone size: many; D gene: NA; J gene: TRBJ2-3; V gene: TRBV29-1; CDR3 protein: CSVEVLGTDTQYF; CDR3 DNA: TGCAGCGTTGAGGTGCTAGGCACAGATACGCAGTATTTT
clone size: few; D gene: NA; J gene: TRBJ2-1; V gene: TRBV6-5; CDR3 protein: CASSYSIGRPSYNEQFF; CDR3 DNA: TGTGCCAGCAGTTACTCGATAGGTCGACCCTCCTACAATGAGCAGTTCTTC
clone size: many; D gene: TRBD1; J gene: TRBJ2-7; V gene: TRBV10-3; CDR3 protein: CAISEGTGYHEQYF; CDR3 DNA: TGTGCCATCAGTGAGGGGACAGGGTACCACGAGCAGTACTTC
clone size: many; D gene: TRBD2; J gene: TRBJ2-1; V gene: TRBV5-1; CDR3 protein: CASSSKTSGRAEWFF; CDR3 DNA: TGCGCCAGCAGCTCCAAAACTAGCGGGAGGGCCGAATGGTTCTTC
clone size: many; D gene: TRBD1; J gene: TRBJ2-7; V gene: TRBV5-4; CDR3 protein: CASSTDRRHEQYF; CDR3 DNA: TGTGCCAGCAGCACGGACAGGCGCCACGAGCAGTACTTC
clone size: large; D gene: TRBD2; J gene: TRBJ2-1; V gene: TRBV12-3/TRBV12-4; CDR3 protein: CASSPEAGGGNEQFF; CDR3 DNA: TGTGCCAGCAGTCCCGAGGCGGGAGGGGGAAATGAGCAGTTCTTC
clone size: many; D gene: TRBD2; J gene: TRBJ2-7; V gene: TRBV7-2; CDR3 protein: CASSLYGSGSYEQYF; CDR3 DNA: TGTGCCAGCAGCTTATATGGTAGCGGGAGCTACGAGCAGTACTTC
clone size: many; D gene: NA; J gene: TRBJ2-1; V gene: TRBV9; CDR3 protein: CASSVRVEGYNEQFF; CDR3 DNA: TGTGCCAGCAGCGTCAGGGTCGAGGGTTACAATGAGCAGTTCTTC
clone size: NA; D gene: TRBD1; J gene: TRBJ2-2; V gene: TRBV12-3/TRBV12-4; CDR3 protein: CATGWGTGDNGELFF; CDR3 DNA: TGTGCCACCGGTTGGGGGACAGGGGACAACGGGGAGCTGTTTTTT
clone size: large; D gene: TRBD1; J gene: TRBJ2-3; V gene: TRBV12-3/TRBV12-4; CDR3 protein: CASRETGSPNTQYF; CDR3 DNA: TGTGCCAGCAGGGAGACAGGGTCCCCGAATACGCAGTATTTT
clone size: few; D gene: NA; J gene: TRBJ1-5; V gene: TRBV6-1; CDR3 protein: CASRIAQISQPQHF; CDR3 DNA: TGTGCCAGCAGGATTGCCCAGATTAGTCAGCCCCAGCATTTT
clone size: once; D gene: NA; J gene: TRBJ1-1; V gene: TRBV27; CDR3 protein: CASSLALLTVGEAFF; CDR3 DNA: TGTGCCAGCAGTTTGGCCCTTCTTACCGTCGGTGAAGCTTTCTTT
clone size: many; D gene: NA; J gene: TRBJ1-4; V gene: TRBV19; CDR3 protein: CATGARGGEKLFF; CDR3 DNA: TGTGCCACGGGGGCCAGGGGCGGCGAAAAACTGTTTTTT
clone size: many; D gene: NA; J gene: TRBJ2-5; V gene: TRBV19; CDR3 protein: CASSIGASQETQYF; CDR3 DNA: TGTGCCAGTAGTATCGGTGCCAGTCAAGAGACCCAGTACTTC
clone size: large; D gene: NA; J gene: TRBJ1-1; V gene: TRBV3-1; CDR3 protein: CASSTHHSKAFF; CDR3 DNA: TGTGCCAGCAGCACCCATCACAGCAAGGCTTTCTTT
clone size: medium-sized; D gene: NA; J gene: TRBJ2-3; V gene: TRBV5-1; CDR3 protein: CASQRESDTQYF; CDR3 DNA: TGCGCCAGCCAACGGGAGTCAGATACGCAGTATTTT
clone size: many; D gene: NA; J gene: TRBJ2-5; V gene: TRBV5-1; CDR3 protein: CASSPGELRQETQYF; CDR3 DNA: TGCGCCAGCAGCCCCGGGGAGCTTAGACAAGAGACCCAGTACTTC
clone size: many; D gene: NA; J gene: TRBJ1-1; V gene: TRBV18; CDR3 protein: CASSASRNTEAFF; CDR3 DNA: TGTGCCAGCTCAGCATCAAGGAACACTGAAGCTTTCTTT
clone size: many; D gene: NA; J gene: TRBJ2-5; V gene: TRBV20-1; CDR3 protein: CSARDRRGTETQYF; CDR3 DNA: TGCAGTGCTAGAGATCGTAGGGGAACGGAGACCCAGTACTTC
clone size: NA; D gene: NA; J gene: TRBJ2-3; V gene: TRBV7-2; CDR3 protein: CASSLGVSQRTDTQYF; CDR3 DNA: TGTGCCAGCAGCTTAGGTGTGAGTCAGCGCACAGATACGCAGTATTTT
clone size: few; D gene: TRBD2; J gene: TRBJ2-5; V gene: TRBV24-1; CDR3 protein: CATSDPRLAGGVTQYF; CDR3 DNA: TGTGCCACCAGTGATCCTCGACTAGCGGGAGGGGTGACCCAGTACTTC
clone size: many; D gene: TRBD2; J gene: TRBJ2-5; V gene: TRBV4-2; CDR3 protein: CASSPAWGKASGQETQYF; CDR3 DNA: TGTGCCAGCAGCCCCGCGTGGGGCAAGGCTAGCGGACAAGAGACCCAGTACTTC
clone size: NA; D gene: TRBD2; J gene: TRBJ2-1; V gene: TRBV20-1; CDR3 protein: CSAKTLEREWSNEQFF; CDR3 DNA: TGCAGTGCTAAAACTTTAGAGCGGGAGTGGAGCAATGAGCAGTTCTTC
clone size: many; D gene: TRBD2; J gene: TRBJ2-7; V gene: TRBV5-1; CDR3 protein: CASSVTSGLYEQYF; CDR3 DNA: TGCGCCAGCAGCGTGACTAGCGGCCTCTACGAGCAGTACTTC
clone size: many; D gene: NA; J gene: TRBJ2-3; V gene: TRBV5-1; CDR3 protein: CASSLVTLANTQYF; CDR3 DNA: TGCGCCAGCAGCTTAGTCACGCTAGCGAATACGCAGTATTTT
clone size: few; D gene: NA; J gene: TRBJ2-1; V gene: TRBV7-2; CDR3 protein: CASSLTADQYNEQFF; CDR3 DNA: TGTGCCAGCAGCTTAACTGCGGACCAATACAATGAGCAGTTCTTC
clone size: medium-sized; D gene: NA; J gene: TRBJ1-1; V gene: TRBV20-1; CDR3 protein: CSARVPLMNTEAFF; CDR3 DNA: TGCAGTGCTAGAGTTCCACTCATGAACACTGAAGCTTTCTTT
clone size: NA; D gene: TRBD2; J gene: TRBJ2-3; V gene: TRBV18; CDR3 protein: CASSLLGLAGRTDTQYF; CDR3 DNA: TGTGCCAGCTCACTGTTAGGACTAGCGGGACGGACAGATACGCAGTATTTT
clone size: many; D gene: NA; J gene: TRBJ2-5; V gene: TRBV24-1; CDR3 protein: CATSGSGTETQYF; CDR3 DNA: TGTGCCACCAGTGGGTCCGGGACAGAGACCCAGTACTTC
clone size: NA; D gene: TRBD2; J gene: TRBJ2-1; V gene: TRBV18; CDR3 protein: CASSPGTSPSNEQFF; CDR3 DNA: TGTGCCAGCTCACCCGGGACTAGTCCCTCTAATGAGCAGTTCTTC
clone size: many; D gene: TRBD2; J gene: TRBJ2-1; V gene: TRBV2; CDR3 protein: CASSVTSPSIDEQFF; CDR3 DNA: TGTGCCAGCAGTGTGACTAGCCCGAGTATCGATGAGCAGTTCTTC
clone size: many; D gene: TRBD1; J gene: TRBJ2-1; V gene: TRBV14; CDR3 protein: CASSQGQGYSLEQFF; CDR3 DNA: TGTGCCAGCAGCCAAGGACAGGGCTATTCTTTAGAGCAGTTCTTC
clone size: many; D gene: TRBD2; J gene: TRBJ2-7; V gene: TRBV5-1; CDR3 protein: CASSLSSGRYEQYF; CDR3 DNA: TGCGCCAGCAGCTTGTCTAGCGGGAGGTACGAGCAGTACTTC
clone size: NA; D gene: TRBD1; J gene: TRBJ2-7; V gene: TRBV29-1; CDR3 protein: CSAGQGAIEQYF; CDR3 DNA: TGCAGCGCGGGACAGGGGGCGATCGAGCAGTACTTC
clone size: many; D gene: NA; J gene: TRBJ1-2; V gene: TRBV28; CDR3 protein: CASSLYRVSYGYTF; CDR3 DNA: TGTGCCAGCAGTTTATACCGCGTATCGTATGGCTACACCTTC
clone size: many; D gene: TRBD1; J gene: TRBJ2-2; V gene: TRBV20-1; CDR3 protein: CSARPTGARGELFF; CDR3 DNA: TGCAGTGCTAGACCTACAGGGGCGAGGGGGGAGCTGTTTTTT
clone size: many; D gene: NA; J gene: TRBJ2-2; V gene: TRBV7-2; CDR3 protein: CASSFRQGDTGELFF; CDR3 DNA: TGTGCCAGCAGCTTTAGGCAGGGAGACACCGGGGAGCTGTTTTTT
clone size: NA; D gene: TRBD2; J gene: TRBJ2-3; V gene: TRBV7-2; CDR3 protein: CAIGGSGSTDTQYF; CDR3 DNA: TGTGCCATCGGGGGTAGCGGGTCGACAGATACGCAGTATTTT
clone size: NA; D gene: NA; J gene: TRBJ2-3; V gene: TRBV20-1; CDR3 protein: CSASPLGVRGGDTQYF; CDR3 DNA: TGCAGTGCTAGCCCGTTAGGGGTTAGGGGCGGAGATACGCAGTATTTT
clone size: NA; D gene: NA; J gene: TRBJ2-7; V gene: TRBV5-1; CDR3 protein: CASSLGQAPGEQYF; CDR3 DNA: TGCGCCAGCAGCTTGGGGCAGGCCCCGGGGGAGCAGTACTTC
clone size: NA; D gene: TRBD1; J gene: TRBJ2-2; V gene: TRBV5-1; CDR3 protein: CASSLDRGENTGELFF; CDR3 DNA: TGCGCCAGCAGCTTGGACAGGGGTGAGAACACCGGGGAGCTGTTTTTT
clone size: many; D gene: NA; J gene: TRBJ2-5; V gene: TRBV6-1; CDR3 protein: CASRRSGQETQYF; CDR3 DNA: TGTGCCAGCAGACGATCGGGACAAGAGACCCAGTACTTC
clone size: NA; D gene: TRBD2; J gene: TRBJ2-2; V gene: TRBV12-5; CDR3 protein: CASGLSGTNTGELFF; CDR3 DNA: TGTGCTAGTGGTCTTAGCGGGACCAACACCGGGGAGCTGTTTTTT
clone size: medium-sized; D gene: TRBD1; J gene: TRBJ1-2; V gene: TRBV20-1; CDR3 protein: CSARPDRANYGYTF; CDR3 DNA: TGCAGTGCTAGACCCGACAGGGCTAACTATGGCTACACCTTC
clone size: NA; D gene: NA; J gene: TRBJ1-1; V gene: TRBV12-3/TRBV12-4; CDR3 protein: CASSFAETTEAFF; CDR3 DNA: TGTGCCAGCAGTTTTGCGGAGACCACTGAAGCTTTCTTT
clone size: many; D gene: NA; J gene: TRBJ2-2; V gene: TRBV2; CDR3 protein: CASRRVTNTGELFF; CDR3 DNA: TGTGCCAGCAGACGGGTTACGAACACCGGGGAGCTGTTTTTT
clone size: few; D gene: TRBD1; J gene: TRBJ1-4; V gene: TRBV12-3/TRBV12-4; CDR3 protein: CASSGTVNEKLFF; CDR3 DNA: TGTGCCAGCAGTGGGACAGTGAATGAAAAACTGTTTTTT
clone size: NA; D gene: TRBD2; J gene: TRBJ2-7; V gene: TRBV20-1; CDR3 protein: CSAIGTSGLYEQYF; CDR3 DNA: TGCAGTGCAATCGGGACTAGCGGTCTCTACGAGCAGTACTTC
clone size: many; D gene: TRBD1; J gene: TRBJ1-2; V gene: TRBV27; CDR3 protein: CASATGTFYGYTF; CDR3 DNA: TGTGCCAGCGCGACAGGGACCTTCTATGGCTACACCTTC